This T cell receptor beta chain was captured by sequencing in a study of T cell repertoires in cytomegalovirus infection. For the study at large: The public TCR beta signatures pointed to both CMV infection and matching HLA type.

Germline CDR1 MNHNY, CDR2 SVGAGI (reference sequence). The CDR3 contains 15 residues. J was trimmed by 5 bases and V by 2 bases; bases with no gene match: 4. Concerning this clonotype: The target antigen is unknown.

Study-wide findings and caveats: Ex vivo responses were dominated by HLA-C-restricted CMV-specific TCR beta clonotypes. Pooled public TCR beta family frequency picked out CMV carriers with the relevant HLA.

Each CDR3 protein gets one entry after TCRdb re-called the reads with MiXCR. The repertoire holds under 800,000 distinct CDR3 sequences, with 20% to 30% as singletons. This receptor was taken from a human donor in good health (CMV status not recorded). Some clones in this sample may be carry-over from other donors' samples. This rearrangement joins TRBV6-6 to TRBJ2-4; 9 bases fit TRBD1. Material: CD8+ T cells from PBMCs. The CDR3: CASSYPTGGENIQYF. As DNA, the CDR3 is TGTGCCAGCAGTTACCCTACAGGGGGCGAAAACATTCAGTACTTC.